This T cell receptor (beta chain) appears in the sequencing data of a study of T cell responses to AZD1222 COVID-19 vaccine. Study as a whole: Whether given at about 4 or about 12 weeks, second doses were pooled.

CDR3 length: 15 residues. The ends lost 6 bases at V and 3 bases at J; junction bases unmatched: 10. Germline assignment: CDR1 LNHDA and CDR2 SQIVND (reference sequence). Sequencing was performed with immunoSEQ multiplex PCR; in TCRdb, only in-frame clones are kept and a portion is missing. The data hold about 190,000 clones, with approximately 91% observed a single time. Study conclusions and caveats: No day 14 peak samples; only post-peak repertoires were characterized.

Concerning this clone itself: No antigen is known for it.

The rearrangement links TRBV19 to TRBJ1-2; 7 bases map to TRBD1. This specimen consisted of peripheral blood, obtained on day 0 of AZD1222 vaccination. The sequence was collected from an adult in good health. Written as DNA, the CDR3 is TGTGCCAGTAGCCAACCGGGACAGCCCTACTATGGCTACACCTTC. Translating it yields CASSQPGQPYYGYTF.